This paragraph reports one TCR beta chain. V lost 8 bases to trimming and J lost 1 base, with 11 bases between them. The CDR3 length is 13 residues. Via MiXCR, TCRdb re-called the reads, giving one row per CDR3 protein. The table lists roughly 150,000 distinct CDR3 sequences, around a quarter of them singletons. The source of the sample is a study of T cell repertoires in cytomegalovirus infection. Study as a whole: The public TCR beta signatures pointed to both CMV infection and matching HLA type.

This TCR derives from a human donor in good health (CMV status not recorded). Some clones in this sample may be carry-over from other donors' samples. The chain joins TRBV12-3 or TRBV12-4 to TRBJ2-5; D is perhaps TRBD1 (6 bases). Specimen: PBMCs. This CDR3 reads CASFRGPQETQYF. The CDR3 nucleotides read TGTGCCAGCTTCAGGGGCCCCCAAGAGACCCAGTACTTC.